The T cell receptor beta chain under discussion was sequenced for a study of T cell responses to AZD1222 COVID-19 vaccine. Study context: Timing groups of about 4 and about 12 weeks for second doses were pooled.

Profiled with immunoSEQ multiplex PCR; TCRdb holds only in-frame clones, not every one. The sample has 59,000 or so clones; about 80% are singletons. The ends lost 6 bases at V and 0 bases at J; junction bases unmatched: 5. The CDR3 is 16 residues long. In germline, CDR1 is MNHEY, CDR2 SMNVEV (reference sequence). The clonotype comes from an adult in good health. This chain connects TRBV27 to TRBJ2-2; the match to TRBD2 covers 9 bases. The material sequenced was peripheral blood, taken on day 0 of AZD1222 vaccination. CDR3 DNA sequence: TGTGCCAGCAGACCTAAGCGGGGGGCGAACACCGGGGAGCTGTTTTTT. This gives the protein CASRPKRGANTGELFF.